Shown below are 11 T cell receptor beta chains from a single sample sequenced in a study of PD-1 blockade in classical Hodgkin lymphoma. Measured with immunoSEQ multiplex PCR; TCRdb has only the in-frame clones, and not every one. This sample yields about 58,000 clones, of which around 93% are seen a single time; 10% belongs to the top ten. Exposure to brentuximab vedotin varied, and each patient had relapsed following autologous stem cell transplantation. The sequencing used peripheral blood mononuclear cells (PBMCs), collected before the second cycle of nivolumab. The origin of the receptors is a human donor with classical Hodgkin lymphoma.

CDR3 sequence: CASSLKRQGASPLHF. DNA for the CDR3: TGTGCCAGCAGCCTTAAACGACAGGGGGCCTCACCCCTCCACTTT. The V call is TRBV14, the J call TRBJ1-6, with TRBD1 matching 10 bases. Germline-derived CDR1 and CDR2 are SGHDN and FVKESK. The CDR3 length is 15 residues. The junction had 7 bases not matched to a gene; V was cut back by 4 bases and J by 10 bases.

V and J are TRBV6-1 and TRBJ2-7, with D unresolved. Germline assignment: CDR1 MNHNS and CDR2 SASEGT. The CDR3 loop spans 15 amino acids. V was cut by 0 bases and J by 7 bases, with 16 bases left in between. CDR3 DNA sequence: TGTGCCAGCAGTGAAGCTTCCCTCCCCTTGAGTGAGCAGTACTTC. It codes for CASSEASLPLSEQYF.

J is TRBJ1-5 and V is TRBV30, with TRBD1 matching over 10 bases. V lost 5 bases, J lost 3 bases, and 4 bases stayed unmatched. This CDR3 is built from 14 residues. CDR1 GTSNPN and CDR2 SVGIG come from the germline V gene (reference sequence). This CDR3 is CAWGGTGANQPQHF. In DNA, the CDR3 is TGTGCCTGGGGGGGGACAGGGGCCAATCAGCCCCAGCATTTT.

The chain links TRBV27 to TRBJ2-7; 9 bases align to TRBD2. CDR1 MNHEY and CDR2 SMNVEV come from the germline V gene (reference sequence). With 7 bases clipped from V and 5 bases from J, the junction kept 9 bases outside the gene matches. The CDR3 length is 14 residues. The CDR3 is CASTSGTSIHEQYF. In DNA form, the CDR3 reads TGTGCCAGCACTTCCGGGACTAGCATCCACGAGCAGTACTTC.

The chain couples TRBV5-1 to TRBJ2-5, with D hard to call. The better agreement between TRBJ2-7 and the DNA end casts doubt on the J call. Germline loops: CDR1 SGHRS, CDR2 YFSETQ. The CDR3 is 14 residues long. The CDR3 region has the DNA TGCGCCAGCAGCTTGAATTCAGCTCCATACGAGCAGTACTTC. Its translation is CASSLNSAPYEQYF.

The V call is TRBV7-9, the J call TRBJ2-1, with 10 bases that match TRBD1. The CDR3 length is 18 residues. Germline V CDR1 and CDR2: SEHNR, FQNEAQ (reference sequence). Trimming took 1 base from V and 0 from J; bases not matched to a gene: 6. In DNA, the CDR3 is TGTGCCAGCAGCTTAGTCCTGACAGGGGGCTACTCCTACAATGAGCAGTTCTTC. Protein sequence: CASSLVLTGGYSYNEQFF.

J is TRBJ1-4 and V is TRBV6-5; D perhaps matches TRBD1 (5 bases). The CDR3 consists of 15 residues. The germline V gene encodes CDR1 MNHEY and CDR2 SVGAGI. V shed 5 bases and J shed 2 bases, with 12 bases lying between them. The CDR3 is CASSVSRGTNEKLFF. For the CDR3, the DNA is TGTGCCAGCAGTGTCTCACGGGGGACTAATGAAAAACTGTTTTTT.

V is TRBV19 and J is TRBJ1-5; 7 nucleotides match TRBD1. The V gene end was trimmed by 3 bases and the J gene end by 0 bases; junction bases not matched to a gene: 8. Germline CDR1 LNHDA, CDR2 SQIVND (reference sequence). The CDR3 is made up of 17 amino acids. The CDR3 region is CASSMGYRGDSNQPQHF. The CDR3 DNA reads TGTGCCAGTAGTATGGGCTACAGGGGAGATAGCAATCAGCCCCAGCATTTT.

The chain joins TRBV7-9 to TRBJ1-4, with D possibly being TRBD1 (6 bases). This CDR3 comprises 15 residues. Trimming shortened V by 5 bases and J by 6 bases, and 16 bases separated the two germline ends. Germline values: CDR1 SEHNR, CDR2 FQNEAQ (reference sequence). The CDR3 spells CASSPAAAGDEKLFF. The CDR3 coding sequence is TGTGCCAGCAGCCCGGCGGCGGCAGGGGATGAAAAACTGTTTTTT.

As concerns this clone: A junction end diverges from the germline sequence, so it may reflect a read error. This CDR3 is also generated by other DNA sequences in the sample. The chain is built from TRBV18 and TRBJ1-1; D may be TRBD1 (6 bases). CDR3 length: 14 residues. From germline, CDR1 is KGHSH and CDR2 LQKENI. The CDR3 here is CASSPRQAGTEAFF. The DNA for the CDR3 is TGTGCCAGCTCGCCGAGACAGGCGGGCACTGAAGCTTTTTTT.

This chain connects TRBV5-4 to TRBJ2-7; D may be TRBD2 (6 bases). CDR3 size: 12 residues. Trimming took 4 bases from V and 7 from J, leaving 12 bases between them. Germline V gives CDR1 SGHNT, CDR2 YYREEE (reference sequence). The CDR3 protein is CASSPGVEEQYF. DNA for the CDR3: TGTGCCAGCAGCCCGGGGGTAGAAGAGCAGTACTTC.